What follows is one T cell receptor (beta chain) and its context. Only in-frame clones appear in the TCRdb table, and some are missing; sequencing was by immunoSEQ multiplex PCR. Of about 37,000 clones listed, approximately 80% are singletons. The CDR3 runs 15 residues. The germline V gene encodes CDR1 SGHAT and CDR2 FQNNGV. After removal of 4 bases from V and 6 bases from J, the junction contained 7 bases not matched to a gene. This sample was included in a study of OX40 agonist ivuxolimab in advanced cancers. The clonotype originates from an adult with an advanced solid tumor such as melanoma, head and neck, liver or kidney cancer. This chain links TRBV11-2 with TRBJ2-2; 8 nucleotides line up with TRBD2. The sequenced sample was CD4+ or CD8+ T cells sorted from blood, obtained in a trial of the OX40 agonist ivuxolimab. The CDR3 DNA sequence: TGTGCCAGCAGCTCTTCGGGCGGGAGGCCCGGGGAGCTGTTTTTT. Encoded protein: CASSSSGGRPGELFF.